This entry lists 14 T cell receptor beta chains sequenced from one sample in a study of blood T cell repertoires in COVID-19. The protocol was immunoSEQ multiplex PCR, while the TCRdb copy is restricted to in-frame clones and leaves out a portion. The sample carries roughly 250,000 clones, approximately 84% recorded once. Source material: peripheral blood. The receptors derive from a human donor in a cohort sampled during active COVID-19.

In its sample, this clone was seen once. This chain joins TRBV18 and TRBJ1-5; TRBD1 is a possible D gene (6 bases). Trimming removed 6 bases at V and 0 bases at J, with 24 bases between. The CDR3 runs 19 residues. Germline assignment: CDR1 KGHSH and CDR2 LQKENI. CDR3 sequence (DNA): TGTGCCAGCTCCGGGGGGGGGCAGGTGCTCCCTTATAGCAATCAGCCCCAGCATTTT. It specifies CASSGGGQVLPYSNQPQHF.

The chain is built from TRBV21-1 and TRBJ2-3; the table names TRBD2, a call not compared with the DNA. TRBV21-1 is deemed a pseudogene. The CDR3 has 17 residues. The CDR3 reads CASSKGLAEPSTDTQYF. The CDR3 coding sequence is TGTGCCAGCAGCAAGGGACTAGCGGAGCCTAGCACAGATACGCAGTATTTT.

This clone has a single count. The gene calls are TRBV2 and TRBJ2-1; 7 bases are shared with TRBD2. The J segment lost 8 bases and the V segment lost 6 bases, leaving 13 bases of the junction unmatched. There are 15 residues in the CDR3. Per germline, CDR1 SNHLY and CDR2 FYNNEI. As DNA, the CDR3 is TGTGCCAGCAGCCAACATGGGGGGGGAGGAGATGAGCAGTTCTTC. Its protein is CASSQHGGGGDEQFF.

The CDR3 is CASSEYLTGGLGNEQFF. CDR3 DNA sequence: TGTGCCAGTAGTGAATACCTAACGGGGGGGCTTGGAAATGAGCAGTTCTTC. V is TRBV19 and J is TRBJ2-1; 8 bases agree with TRBD2. Trimming at V came to 5 bases and at J to 7 bases, leaving 16 bases not matched to a gene. CDR1 is LNHDA and CDR2 is SQIVND in the germline V gene (reference sequence). This CDR3 has 17 residues. Looking up the rest from reference TRBV19 and TRBJ2-1 gives the full variable domain: DGGITQSPKYLFRKEGQNVTLSCEQNLNHDAMYWYRQDPGQGLRLIYYSQIVNDFQKGDIAEGYSVSREKKESFPLTVTSAQKNPTAFYLCASSEYLTGGLGNEQFFGPGTRLTVL.

The CDR3 loop is CATSRDGGQPQHF. As DNA, the CDR3 is TGTGCCACCAGCAGAGATGGCGGACAGCCCCAGCATTTT. The gene calls are TRBV15 and TRBJ1-5; D remains ambiguous. Per germline, CDR1 LNHNV and CDR2 YYDKDF (reference sequence). V was pared by 0 bases and J by 7 bases, with 7 bases between. The CDR3 is 13 amino acids.

V gene TRBV28 combines with J gene TRBJ1-2, with 9 bases identical to TRBD1. The germline V gene has CDR1 MDHEN and CDR2 SYDVKM. CDR3 length: 12 amino acids. After removal of 4 bases from V and 8 bases from J, the junction contained 2 bases not matched to a gene. CDR3 sequence: CASSSTGGGYTF. The CDR3 DNA follows: TGTGCCAGCAGTTCCACAGGGGGCGGCTACACCTTC.

The chain carries TRBV9 and TRBJ1-4, with a tentative D call TRBD1 (6 bases). V lost 4 bases and J lost 2, with 9 bases in between. From germline, CDR1 is SGDLS and CDR2 YYNGEE. The CDR3 totals 14 residues. CDR3 protein: CASSRTVTNEKLFF. As DNA, the CDR3 is TGTGCCAGCAGCAGGACAGTTACTAATGAAAAACTGTTTTTT.

J is TRBJ2-7 and V is TRBV5-6; 9 nucleotides agree with TRBD2. Germline CDR1 and CDR2: SGHDT and YYEEEE. The CDR3 length is 15 residues. V lost 3 bases, J lost 7 bases, and 11 bases stayed unmatched. This CDR3 is CASSSRTSDRGEQYF. DNA for the CDR3: TGTGCCAGCAGCTCTAGGACTAGCGATCGGGGGGAGCAGTACTTC.

This chain links TRBV12-5 with TRBJ2-4, with TRBD1 matching over 12 bases. This CDR3 is 19 amino acids long. Germline V lookup: CDR1 LGHNT, CDR2 FRNRAP. V trimming: 0 bases; J trimming: 0 bases; junction bases outside the gene matches: 6. For the CDR3, the DNA is TGTGCTAGTGGTTTGGTCCGGGACAGGGGGCAACTAGCCAAAAACATTCAGTACTTC. It specifies CASGLVRDRGQLAKNIQYF.

The rearrangement joins TRBV4-3 to TRBJ2-1; TRBD2 aligns across 7 bases. CDR3 length: 15 amino acids. Unmatched junction bases numbered 6, after V lost 0 bases and J lost 7 bases. CDR1 is LGHNA, CDR2 YSLEER, per germline. In DNA form, the CDR3 reads TGCGCCAGCAGCCAAGAGGGGGGGGGTTTGAATGAGCAGTTCTTC. It codes for CASSQEGGGLNEQFF.

The CDR3 spells CASSGGGGYTEAFF. CDR3 bases: TGCGCCAGCAGCGGGGGGGGCGGGTACACTGAAGCTTTCTTT. V gene TRBV4-1 combines with J gene TRBJ1-1; tentative D call: TRBD1 (6 bases). V gave up 5 bases and J gave up 3 bases, with 13 bases separating them. Germline V gene sequence: CDR1 MGHRA, CDR2 YSYEKL. The CDR3 runs 14 residues.

This clone has just one count. CDR3 sequence reads: CAISEGRGKAETQYF. In nucleotides, the CDR3 is TGTGCCATCAGTGAGGGGCGGGGGAAAGCAGAGACCCAGTACTTC. V is TRBV10-3 and J is TRBJ2-5; TRBD2 agrees at 7 bases. The CDR3 has 15 residues. V lost 2 bases, J lost 4 bases, and 7 bases stayed unmatched. Germline CDR1 is ENHRY and CDR2 is SYGVKD.

V usage is TRBV11-2 and J usage is TRBJ2-1; TRBD2 might be the D (6 bases). Trimming removed 4 bases at V and 9 bases at J, with 7 bases between. The CDR3 contains 11 residues. Germline assignment: CDR1 SGHAT and CDR2 FQNNGV. CDR3 amino acids: CASSSGLEQFF. The CDR3 region has the DNA TGTGCCAGCAGCTCGGGACTTGAGCAGTTCTTC.

This sequence joins TRBV11-2 and TRBJ2-5, with 10 nucleotides matching TRBD1. This CDR3 contains 14 residues. Per the germline V gene, CDR1 is SGHAT and CDR2 is FQNNGV. J was trimmed by 4 bases and V by 7 bases; bases with no gene match: 6. Written as DNA, the CDR3 is TGTGCCAGCACCCAGACAGGGGGCTTAGAGACCCAGTACTTC. This sequence encodes CASTQTGGLETQYF.